This entry concerns a single T cell receptor (beta chain). What it binds is not known. These data belong to a study of T cell repertoires in cytomegalovirus infection. Across the study: CMV epitopes, recently identified HLA-C-restricted and well-studied HLA-B-restricted, were used. Carrying CMV and the relevant HLA type showed in public TCR beta signatures.

Study-level results: CMV-specific TCR beta clonotypes restricted by HLA-C dominated the ex vivo response. Summed public TCR beta family frequency identified CMV carriers bearing the relevant HLA.

The CDR3 consists of 17 residues. The germline V gene has CDR1 MNHEY and CDR2 SMNVEV (reference sequence). Trimming took 4 bases from V and 6 from J; bases not matched to a gene: 9. TCRdb ran MiXCR on the reads and lists one entry per CDR3 protein. This table holds around 800,000 distinct CDR3 sequences, around a third found once. The sequence was obtained from a human donor in good health (CMV status not recorded). Some clones in this sample may be carry-over from other donors' samples. Sequenced here: cultured CD8+ T cells from PBMCs, sampled from culture after CMV antigen stimulation. The V call is TRBV27, the J call TRBJ2-2; 12 positions agree with TRBD1. CDR3 sequence (DNA): TGTGCCAGCAGTTATTTCCGGGACAGGGGGCTGTCCGGGGAGCTGTTTTTT. This sequence encodes CASSYFRDRGLSGELFF.